Listed below are T cell receptor beta chains from one sample, sequenced in a study of blood T cell repertoires in COVID-19. The table came from immunoSEQ multiplex PCR; TCRdb's copy has only in-frame clones and leaves some out. The repertoire includes 200,000 to 250,000 clones, less than 90% of them detected once, and approximately 6.5% sits in the top ten. The sample was PBMCs or T cells enriched from blood (not recorded which). The receptors shown here come from a woman aged 40-49 years who had recovered from COVID-19. The CDR3 runs from the conserved cysteine through the conserved F or W. The D gene is left open where the match is weak. Clone size is given for some rows only: seen once, a few or many times, or a class if the clone is expanded.

clone size: .; J gene: TRBJ1-5; D gene: .; V gene: TRBV27; CDR3 DNA: TGTGCCAGCAGTCCCGCAGGGGGCAATCAGCCCCAGCATTTT; CDR3 protein: CASSPAGGNQPQHF
clone size: .; J gene: TRBJ2-1; D gene: TRBD2; V gene: TRBV6-1; CDR3 DNA: TGTGCCAGCAGTGGCCCCGGGACTAGCGGGAAGCGTAATGAGCAGTTCTTC; CDR3 protein: CASSGPGTSGKRNEQFF
clone size: .; J gene: TRBJ2-2; D gene: .; V gene: TRBV7-2; CDR3 DNA: TGTGCCAGCAGCTTTGCGCCGGCCCCCGGGAGGGAGCTGTTTTTT; CDR3 protein: CASSFAPAPGRELFF
clone size: .; J gene: TRBJ1-5; D gene: TRBD1; V gene: TRBV9; CDR3 DNA: TGTGCCAGCAGCGTAGGGCAGGACAGGCACCAGCCCCAGCATTTT; CDR3 protein: CASSVGQDRHQPQHF
clone size: .; J gene: TRBJ2-2; D gene: .; V gene: TRBV5-6; CDR3 DNA: TGTGCCAGCAGCCCACTAGGTAGCTCACAGAACACCGGGGAGCTGTTTTTT; CDR3 protein: CASSPLGSSQNTGELFF
clone size: few; J gene: TRBJ1-2; D gene: TRBD1; V gene: TRBV7-2; CDR3 DNA: TGTGCCAGCAGCTTTGTCGGACAGGGGGCCGTCGGCTACACCTTC; CDR3 protein: CASSFVGQGAVGYTF
clone size: .; J gene: TRBJ1-5; D gene: .; V gene: TRBV2; CDR3 DNA: TGTGCCAGCAGTGAAACGAGGGGTACAGGGTCTCACAATCAGCCCCAGCATTTT; CDR3 protein: CASSETRGTGSHNQPQHF
clone size: .; J gene: TRBJ2-3; D gene: TRBD2; V gene: TRBV7-2; CDR3 DNA: TGTGCCAGCAGCTTAGTAGGTAGCGGGGGAGGCACAGATACGCAGTATTTT; CDR3 protein: CASSLVGSGGGTDTQYF
clone size: .; J gene: TRBJ1-1; D gene: TRBD1; V gene: TRBV5-6; CDR3 DNA: TGTGCCAGCAGCCGACAGGGTCGGAGGAACACTGAAGCTTTCTTT; CDR3 protein: CASSRQGRRNTEAFF
clone size: .; J gene: TRBJ2-1; D gene: .; V gene: TRBV19; CDR3 DNA: TGTGCCAGTAGTAGATCCCCAGGCTCCTACAATGAGCAGTTCTTC; CDR3 protein: CASSRSPGSYNEQFF
clone size: .; J gene: TRBJ2-7; D gene: .; V gene: TRBV30; CDR3 DNA: TGTGCCTGGACCCGAACTTCCAGGGGCGGCGAGCAGTACTTC; CDR3 protein: CAWTRTSRGGEQYF
clone size: once; J gene: TRBJ2-2; D gene: TRBD2; V gene: TRBV7-2; CDR3 DNA: TGTGCCAGCAGCTTACTCGGCGGGAGGGTCCGGACCGGGGAGCTGTTTTTT; CDR3 protein: CASSLLGGRVRTGELFF
clone size: .; J gene: TRBJ1-3; D gene: TRBD1; V gene: TRBV6-5; CDR3 DNA: TGTGCCAGCAGCAGGGGGCAAGGAAACACCATATATTTT; CDR3 protein: CASSRGQGNTIYF
clone size: .; J gene: TRBJ2-1; D gene: TRBD2; V gene: TRBV18; CDR3 DNA: TGTGCCAGCTCGCCTACTAGCGGGAGATCGTATGGACAGTTCTTC; CDR3 protein: CASSPTSGRSYGQFF
clone size: .; J gene: TRBJ1-2; D gene: TRBD1; V gene: TRBV6-5; CDR3 DNA: TGTGCCAGCAATCCATATAGGACAGGGGGCGGCTACACCTTC; CDR3 protein: CASNPYRTGGGYTF
clone size: .; J gene: TRBJ2-1; D gene: .; V gene: TRBV28; CDR3 DNA: TGTGCCAGCTTCGGGAGTAGGGATGAGCAGTTCTTC; CDR3 protein: CASFGSRDEQFF
clone size: .; J gene: TRBJ1-6; D gene: .; V gene: TRBV12-3/TRBV12-4; CDR3 DNA: TGTGCCAGCAGTTCTCGGACGGGACTCCCCCTCCACTTT; CDR3 protein: CASSSRTGLPLHF
clone size: few; J gene: TRBJ1-1; D gene: .; V gene: TRBV6-5; CDR3 DNA: TGTGCCAGCAGTTACTCCTGGACAGCGATGAACACTGAAGCTTTCTTT; CDR3 protein: CASSYSWTAMNTEAFF
clone size: .; J gene: TRBJ2-7; D gene: .; V gene: TRBV7-9; CDR3 DNA: TGTGCCAGCAGCCCCACGAAGGGGCGACAGAACGAGCAGTACTTC; CDR3 protein: CASSPTKGRQNEQYF
clone size: .; J gene: TRBJ1-1; D gene: TRBD1; V gene: TRBV18; CDR3 DNA: TGTGCCAGCTCACCCCAAGGGGGCAACACTGAAGCTTTCTTT; CDR3 protein: CASSPQGGNTEAFF
clone size: .; J gene: TRBJ2-7; D gene: .; V gene: TRBV7-2; CDR3 DNA: TGTGCCAGCAGCCTGGGTGACTCAGTCTCCTACGAGCAGTACTTC; CDR3 protein: CASSLGDSVSYEQYF
clone size: .; J gene: TRBJ1-1; D gene: TRBD1; V gene: TRBV5-1; CDR3 DNA: TGCGCCAGCAGCTTGGACAGGGGGCGGATGAACACTGAAGCTTTCTTT; CDR3 protein: CASSLDRGRMNTEAFF
clone size: once; J gene: TRBJ1-6; D gene: .; V gene: TRBV11-3; CDR3 DNA: TGTGCCAGCAGCCTAAATGGGCAGGCTTCACCCCTCCACTTT; CDR3 protein: CASSLNGQASPLHF
clone size: .; J gene: TRBJ1-4; D gene: TRBD1; V gene: TRBV6-2/TRBV6-3; CDR3 DNA: TGTGCCAGCAGCGAGAACAGGGGTGTGGGCGAAAAACTGTTTTTT; CDR3 protein: CASSENRGVGEKLFF
clone size: .; J gene: TRBJ1-4; D gene: .; V gene: TRBV28; CDR3 DNA: TGTGCCAGCAGTTTGGGAGGGGAGGTAAATGAAAAACTGTTTTTT; CDR3 protein: CASSLGGEVNEKLFF
clone size: .; J gene: TRBJ2-5; D gene: .; V gene: TRBV12-2; CDR3 DNA: TGTGCAAGTCGCCATCGGGGGGGGCTAATGGAGACCCAGTACTTC; CDR3 protein: CASRHRGGLMETQYF
clone size: .; J gene: TRBJ2-5; D gene: .; V gene: TRBV7-2; CDR3 DNA: TGTGCCAGCAGCTTAGGGGCCTTGAGGAGGGAGACCCAGTACTTC; CDR3 protein: CASSLGALRRETQYF
clone size: .; J gene: TRBJ2-3; D gene: TRBD2; V gene: TRBV25-1; CDR3 DNA: TGTGCCAGCAGTGAATGGGGACTAGCGGGAGATGTAGATACGCAGTATTTT; CDR3 protein: CASSEWGLAGDVDTQYF
clone size: once; J gene: TRBJ2-7; D gene: TRBD1; V gene: TRBV7-9; CDR3 DNA: TGTGCCAGCAGAAGGACAGGACCCTTCTACGAGCAGTACTTC; CDR3 protein: CASRRTGPFYEQYF
clone size: .; J gene: TRBJ1-1; D gene: .; V gene: TRBV6-6; CDR3 DNA: TGTGCCAGCACCAGGGGAGACATGAACACTGAAGCTTTCTTT; CDR3 protein: CASTRGDMNTEAFF
clone size: .; J gene: TRBJ1-3; D gene: .; V gene: TRBV4-3; CDR3 DNA: TGCGCCAGCAGCCCATCCCGGGAGGTTAGAAACACCATATATTTT; CDR3 protein: CASSPSREVRNTIYF
clone size: .; J gene: TRBJ2-2; D gene: .; V gene: TRBV6-6; CDR3 DNA: TGTGCCAGCAGTCCCTTAAGGGGGAACACCGGGGAGCTGTTTTTT; CDR3 protein: CASSPLRGNTGELFF